This T cell receptor (beta chain) was sequenced for a study of cytomegalovirus exposure and HLA in healthy donors. Primers: 60 Vbeta forward and 13 Jbeta reverse. The table came from immunoSEQ multiplex PCR; TCRdb's copy has only in-frame clones and leaves some out. The profile shows a few hundred thousand clones, roughly 89% of them singletons. The count of this clone is one. Sequencing was carried out using PBMCs. This sequence originates from a woman aged 18-29 years in good health and CMV-seronegative.

The CDR3, as DNA: TGTGCCAGCAGCTCAGGGTGGCGGGGGGACGGGCACAATGAGCAGTTCTTC. Its translation: CASSSGWRGDGHNEQFF. V is TRBV7-2 and J is TRBJ2-1, with 8 bases lining up with TRBD2. Trimming removed 4 bases from V and 5 bases from J; junction bases left unmatched: 13. CDR1 is SGHTA, CDR2 FQGNSA, per germline. The CDR3 totals 17 residues.